This T cell receptor beta chain was captured by sequencing in a study of chronic HIV infection and antiretroviral therapy (dated by TCRdb to about 2015). A remark on this clonotype: Its antigen is not yet known. No quality values exist for individual bases; no much larger clone is one base distant.

The method was 5' RACE. Sequencing used an Illumina MiSeq. TCRdb handled the public reads itself, with Q25 trimming in fastp and clone calling in MiXCR, and kept productive beta chains. Each CDR3 protein gets just one entry, which takes the most common genes and DNA from the rows behind it. In this sample the table shows roughly 50,000 distinct CDR3 sequences, over 15% of which occur a single time. The ten largest clones represent under 3.5% of the sample. CDR3 length: 15 amino acids, cysteine to phenylalanine. Only the CDR3 DNA stays, 45 bases, in frame from base 1. V loses 3 bases of germline sequence and J loses 1 base, and the interval between the two ends is 12 bases. The germline V gene sets CDR1 to SGHAT and CDR2 to FQNNGV.

Sequenced: peripheral blood. This chain joins TRBV11-2 to TRBJ1-1; the D gene is perhaps TRBD1, from 5 matching bases. The receptor comes from an adult who had HIV and had not received antiretroviral therapy, or was an uninfected healthy control (not recorded which). At the DNA level, the sequence is TGTGCCAGCAGCTTCCTGATGGGGCAGAACACTGAAGCTTTCTTT. Translated, it gives CASSFLMGQNTEAFF.